This T cell receptor (beta chain) was recovered during a study of response to subunit inactivated influenza vaccine. Overall study results and limits: Few additional T cells are recruited per seasonal influenza vaccination, authors suggested.

TCRdb redid the calling of the RT-PCR reads with MiXCR, one entry per CDR3 protein. The sample holds roughly 160,000 distinct CDR3 sequences, roughly a tenth seen once. In regard to this clonotype: Its target is not known.

CDR3 length: 13 amino acids. V dropped 5 bases and J dropped 7 bases, with 18 bases sitting between them. The germline V gene encodes CDR1 DFQATT and CDR2 SNEGSKA (reference sequence). The sample in question was non-naive T cells sorted from PBMCs, obtained 45 days after vaccination. The chain links TRBV20-1 to TRBJ2-7; D possibly matches TRBD1 or TRBD2 (5 bases each). The sequence came from a man aged 45 to 65 who received an inactivated influenza vaccine. CDR3 bases: TGCAGTGCTCGACTCGGGACCAAGGGGGAGCAGTACTTC. Translation: CSARLGTKGEQYF.